What follows are 26 T cell receptor beta chains derived from one specimen sequenced in a study of blood T cells in healthy people across ages (dated by TCRdb to the mid-2010s). The library came from 5' RACE. The instrument given in TCRdb is Illumina HiSeq 2500. A second about 6 to 11 cycle PCR used a sample-barcoded 5' primer and a J-beta primer mix. TCRdb's own reprocessing of the public reads used fastp at Q25 and MiXCR and kept productive beta chains. CDR3 protein duplicates are merged, each entry listing the most common genes and DNA. The sample table records more than 500,000 distinct CDR3 sequences; about 27% of these occur just once. Jointly, the top ten make up approximately 4% of the sample. The data were also submitted as part of a second study, on T cells of mothers and their children.

The sequencing input was blood. The receptors here all came from a boy aged 2 to 9 in good health.

This clonotype was counted only a few times. The chain links TRBV25-1 to TRBJ2-1; TRBD2 matches at 9 bases. This CDR3 spans 17 amino acids. Germline V gene sequence: CDR1 MGHDK, CDR2 SYGVNS. Trimming cost V 3 bases and J 2 bases; bases outside gene matches: 8. The CDR3 nucleotides read TGTGCCAGCAGTGAGCCCACTAGCGGGTTAGCCTACAATGAGCAGTTCTTC. It translates to CASSEPTSGLAYNEQFF.

This clonotype has just a few counts. The CDR3 region is CASSYPLPGRGSYEQYF. Here the CDR3 DNA reads TGTGCCAGCAGTTACCCCCTCCCGGGCAGGGGCTCCTACGAGCAGTACTTC. The rearrangement uses TRBV6-5 and TRBJ2-7, with a tentative D call TRBD1 (6 bases). The CDR3 runs 17 residues. V lost 2 bases, J lost 0 bases, and 17 bases lay in between. Per the germline V gene, CDR1 is MNHEY and CDR2 is SVGAGI.

On this clonotype: The junction differs from germline at one of its ends, possibly a read error. The CDR3 reads CASSQVGQGKFLYF. The CDR3 bases are TGCGCCAGCAGCCAAGTGGGACAGGGTAAATTTCTGTACTTC. The rearrangement uses TRBV4-1 and TRBJ2-1; 9 bases match TRBD1. The length of the CDR3 is 14 residues. The germline CDR1 and CDR2 sequences are MGHRA and YSYEKL.

This chain uses TRBV29-1 with TRBJ1-1, with TRBD1 matching 8 bases. The CDR3 length is 12 residues. In germline, CDR1 is SQVTM, CDR2 ANQGSEA. The trim removed 3 bases at V and 10 bases at J, leaving 7 bases unmatched. The CDR3 reads CSVEAGGPRAFF. Here the CDR3 DNA reads TGCAGCGTTGAGGCAGGGGGCCCAAGAGCTTTCTTT. Supplemented by reference TRBV29-1 and TRBJ1-1, the full variable domain reads SAVISQKPSRDICQRGTSLTIQCQVDSQVTMMFWYRQQPGQSLTLIATANQGSEATYESGFVIDKFPISRPNLTFSTLTVSNMSPEDSSIYLCSVEAGGPRAFFGQGTRLTVV.

V gene TRBV4-3 combines with J gene TRBJ2-7, with D tentatively TRBD2 (7 bases). Trimming stripped 5 bases from V and 3 bases from J, with 14 bases between. CDR1 is LGHNA, CDR2 YSLEER, per germline. The CDR3 loop spans 14 amino acids. The CDR3 here is CASSAGGGGYEQYF. CDR3 coding DNA: TGCGCCAGCAGCGCCGGAGGGGGGGGCTACGAGCAGTACTTC.

This chain uses TRBV7-2 with TRBJ2-1; D perhaps matches TRBD2 (7 bases). Germline lookup yields CDR1 SGHTA and CDR2 FQGNSA. The CDR3 has 16 residues. The germline V and J ends were trimmed by 0 bases and 7 bases, with 16 bases remaining between them. CDR3 DNA: TGTGCCAGCAGCTTAGCGCTCATCAGGGGAGGGAATGAGCAGTTCTTC. This gives the protein CASSLALIRGGNEQFF. The whole variable domain, filled in from reference TRBV7-2 and TRBJ2-1, reads GAGVSQSPSNKVTEKGKDVELRCDPISGHTALYWYRQSLGQGLEFLIYFQGNSAPDKSGLPSDRFSAERTGGSVSTLTIQRTQQEDSAVYLCASSLALIRGGNEQFFGPGTRLTVL.

The chain carries TRBV29-1 and TRBJ2-1; 9 nucleotides align to TRBD2. J gave up 4 bases and V 4 bases, and 5 bases lay outside the gene matches. The CDR3 consists of 14 residues. CDR1 is SQVTM and CDR2 is ANQGSEA in the germline V gene. The CDR3 region is CSVAWTSEYNEQFF. For the CDR3, the DNA is TGCAGCGTTGCGTGGACTAGCGAGTACAATGAGCAGTTCTTC.

This chain joins TRBV5-5 and TRBJ2-3; 7 bases line up with TRBD2. The germline V gene has CDR1 SGHKS and CDR2 YYEKEE (reference sequence). The length of the CDR3 is 15 residues. The ends lost 0 bases at V and 2 bases at J; junction bases unmatched: 3. CDR3 residues: CASSLVLADTDTQYF. CDR3 bases: TGTGCCAGCAGCTTGGTTCTAGCGGACACAGATACGCAGTATTTT. The full variable domain, in which reference TRBV5-5 and TRBJ2-3 provide the parts outside the CDR3, is DAGVTQSPTHLIKTRGQQVTLRCSPISGHKSVSWYQQVLGQGPQFIFQYYEKEERGRGNFPDRFSARQFPNYSSELNVNALLLGDSALYLCASSLVLADTDTQYFGPGTRLTVL.

The chain employs TRBV4-1 and TRBJ1-1; D gene uncertain. The germline CDR1 and CDR2 sequences are MGHRA and YSYEKL. The V and J ends lost 3 bases and 3 bases respectively, with 8 bases between them. The CDR3 runs 13 residues. The chain's CDR3 is CASSQGSHTEAFF. CDR3 DNA sequence: TGCGCCAGCAGCCAGGGTTCTCACACTGAAGCTTTCTTT.

The rearrangement links TRBV7-6 to TRBJ2-5; 8 bases line up with TRBD2. The length of the CDR3 is 16 residues. Germline CDR1 SGHVS, CDR2 FNYEAQ. Trimming took 5 bases from V and 5 from J; bases not matched to a gene: 13. CDR3 DNA: TGTGCCAGCAGCCAAAGTAGCGGGACGGGCCTGGAGACCCAGTACTTC. This sequence encodes CASSQSSGTGLETQYF.

The chain employs TRBV12-3 or TRBV12-4 and TRBJ1-2; 10 bases align to TRBD1. CDR3 length: 14 amino acids. V was clipped by 8 bases and J by 8 bases; unmatched bases: 11. DNA for the CDR3: TGTGCCAGCGGACTAGGGACAGGGGTTGAGGGCTACACCTTC. Amino acid sequence: CASGLGTGVEGYTF.

The J gene is TRBJ2-1, the V gene TRBV27; D is unclear. Germline loops: CDR1 MNHEY, CDR2 SMNVEV (reference sequence). V lost 7 bases and J 0 bases, leaving 10 bases between the germline ends. The CDR3 has 14 amino acids. The CDR3 DNA follows: TGTGCCAGCAAGGACGTGAGCTCCTACAATGAGCAGTTCTTC. Its protein is CASKDVSSYNEQFF.

The chain combines TRBV20-1 with TRBJ2-3, with 12 bases lining up with TRBD2. V lost 4 bases and J lost 4; bases outside the gene matches: 9. Germline CDR1 DFQATT, CDR2 SNEGSKA (reference sequence). The CDR3 totals 16 residues. CDR3 sequence: CSAMVLAGGRADTQYF. DNA of the CDR3: TGCAGTGCTATGGTCCTAGCGGGAGGGCGAGCAGATACGCAGTATTTT.

The chain is built from TRBV14 and TRBJ1-1, with D perhaps TRBD1 (5 bases). Germline loops: CDR1 SGHDN, CDR2 FVKESK. Trimming took 4 bases from V and 4 from J, leaving 13 bases between them. The CDR3 has 14 amino acids. The CDR3 DNA reads TGTGCCAGCAGCCGCGGGGGACTTGTCACTGAAGCTTTCTTT. It yields the protein CASSRGGLVTEAFF.

This rearrangement joins TRBV6-5 to TRBJ2-2; TRBD2 matches at 15 bases. CDR3 length: 21 amino acids. The V and J ends lost 2 bases and 3 bases, in that order; junction bases with no gene match: 13. Germline CDR1 MNHEY, CDR2 SVGAGI. In nucleotides, the CDR3 is TGTGCCAGCAGTTACACTATACCGGGACTAGCGGGAGGATGGGACACCGGGGAGCTGTTTTTT. Translating it yields CASSYTIPGLAGGWDTGELFF.

The gene calls are TRBV12-3 or TRBV12-4 and TRBJ1-1; TRBD1 might be the D (6 bases). The CDR3 runs 13 residues. The germline V and J ends were trimmed by 3 bases and 7 bases, with 12 bases remaining between them. CDR3 sequence: CASSLRGAIEAFF. As DNA, the CDR3 is TGTGCCAGCAGTTTGCGGGGGGCGATTGAAGCTTTCTTT.

V is TRBV7-2 and J is TRBJ2-3; D unclear. Germline-derived CDR1 and CDR2 are SGHTA and FQGNSA. CDR3 length equals 17 residues. Trimming shortened V by 5 bases and J by 6 bases, and 24 bases separated the two germline ends. CDR3 in DNA: TGTGCCAGCAGCCGTACCGTCAGGCAGGCGAGAGAGGATACGCAGTATTTT. Its protein is CASSRTVRQAREDTQYF.

The V call is TRBV20-1, the J call TRBJ2-5, with 8 positions matching TRBD1. Germline V gives CDR1 DFQATT, CDR2 SNEGSKA (reference sequence). Unmatched junction bases numbered 12, after V lost 6 bases and J lost 3 bases. The CDR3 has 15 residues. DNA of the CDR3: TGCAGTGCGATGACGAGACAGGGGCCGGAAGAGACCCAGTACTTC. Protein sequence: CSAMTRQGPEETQYF.

The J gene is TRBJ2-5, the V gene TRBV6-6, with TRBD1 as a possible D gene (5 bases). TRBJ2-7 explains the end of the DNA better; the J call may be wrong. The CDR3 has 13 residues. CDR1 MNHNY and CDR2 SVGAGI come from the germline V gene (reference sequence). The CDR3 reads CASSYDSSYEQYF. DNA for the CDR3: TGTGCCAGCAGTTATGACAGCTCCTACGAGCAGTACTTC.

V gene TRBV7-9 combines with J gene TRBJ2-5; 9 bases are shared with TRBD1. The CDR3 has 15 residues. V shed 1 base, J shed 3 bases, and the junction held 3 bases outside the gene matches. In germline, CDR1 is SEHNR, CDR2 FQNEAQ (reference sequence). The CDR3 loop reads CASSLGTGGEETQYF. In nucleotides, the CDR3 is TGTGCCAGCAGCTTAGGTACAGGGGGCGAAGAGACCCAGTACTTC.

Concerning this clonotype itself: At one of its ends the junction is not consistent with the germline gene, which may arise from a read error. This sequence joins TRBV5-5 and TRBJ2-5, with D perhaps matching TRBD2 (7 bases). The CDR3 extends over 14 amino acids. Germline V gives CDR1 SGHKS, CDR2 YYEKEE (reference sequence). CDR3 DNA sequence: TGTGCCAGCTCCGTGGGGGGGCTCGGGGAGACCCAGTCCTTC. It yields the protein CASSVGGLGETQSF.

Concerning this clonotype: Its ends do not fully match the called genes, so a read error is possible. The J gene is TRBJ1-2, the V gene TRBV5-1; D is uncertain. From germline, CDR1 is SGHRS and CDR2 YFSETQ. The CDR3 runs to 13 residues. As DNA, the CDR3 is TGCGCCAGCAGCATAGGACGGGAGTATGGCTACCCCTTC. It encodes CASSIGREYGYPF.

This clonotype came up a few times. The chain uses TRBV7-8 and TRBJ1-1; D unresolved. The ends were cut back, 2 bases at V and 5 bases at J, with 9 bases in the middle. In germline, CDR1 is SGHVS, CDR2 FQNEAQ. The CDR3 runs 13 residues. The CDR3, as DNA: TGTGCCAGCAGCTTAAGGCTCGCTACTGAAGCTTTCTTT. This codes for CASSLRLATEAFF. Supplemented by reference TRBV7-8 and TRBJ1-1, the full variable domain reads GAGVSQSPRYKVAKRGQDVALRCDPISGHVSLFWYQQALGQGPEFLTYFQNEAQLDKSGLPSDRFFAERPEGSVSTLKIQRTQQEDSAVYLCASSLRLATEAFFGQGTRLTVV.

The V and J genes are TRBV5-1 and TRBJ2-7, with unresolved D. CDR3 size: 15 residues. Germline CDR1 SGHRS, CDR2 YFSETQ. V shed 2 bases and J shed 2 bases, with 14 bases lying between them. CDR3: CASSFSDYGPYEQYF. Written as DNA, the CDR3 is TGCGCCAGCAGCTTTTCCGATTATGGACCCTACGAGCAGTACTTC.

This chain links TRBV12-3 or TRBV12-4 with TRBJ1-1; D remains unclear. The V gene lost 4 bases and the J gene lost 3 bases, with 9 bases spanning the gap. The CDR3 loop spans 13 amino acids. The CDR3 DNA reads TGTGCCAGCAGTTGGGCCCCCTACACTGAAGCTTTCTTT. Protein sequence: CASSWAPYTEAFF.

This chain uses TRBV4-1 with TRBJ2-5, with TRBD2 as a possible D gene (6 bases). The V gene's germline CDR1 is MGHRA and CDR2 YSYEKL. The CDR3 spans 16 residues. V was trimmed by 1 base and J by 4 bases, leaving 16 bases between them. For the CDR3, the DNA is TGCGCCAGCAGCCAAGTTTGGGGGGTCCGGAGAGAGACCCAGTACTTC. Translating gives CASSQVWGVRRETQYF.